This entry features one T cell receptor (beta chain) sequence. What it recognizes is unknown. Every donor gave 7.5 to 10 milliliters of peripheral blood. Per-sample PBMC isolation yielded at least 6.5 million cells. PCR was performed a second time for roughly 6 to 12 cycles using a sample-barcoded 5' primer and a J-beta primer mix. TCRdb ran MiXCR on the 5' RACE reads and lists one entry per CDR3 protein. The sample contains about 1.4 million distinct CDR3 sequences, roughly 64% of which appear only once. This entry is derived from a study of blood T cells in healthy people across ages. Study overall: Template switching recovered approximately one barcoded beta molecule for every two T cells. Notes on the study in general: Conclusively comparing naive with antigen-experienced cells was impossible with unsorted PBMCs.

Sequencing used blood. The clonotype comes from a man between 18 and 35 years old in good health.

The CDR3 bases are TGTGCCAGCAGTGACGTCAACAGGGGAGAGCAGTACTTC. Amino acid sequence: CASSDVNRGEQYF. The chain has TRBV25-1 and TRBJ2-7; 7 bases map to TRBD1. The CDR3 is made up of 13 amino acids. V was pared by 3 bases and J by 7 bases, with 6 bases of the junction left unmatched. Germline V CDR1 and CDR2: MGHDK, SYGVNS.